The 19 T cell receptor beta chains below come from one sample, sequenced in a study of blood T cell repertoires in COVID-19. Some clones are missing from TCRdb's copy, which holds only in-frame ones; the method was immunoSEQ multiplex PCR. The sample lists 300,000 to 350,000 clones, 80% to 90% occurring once. Material: PBMCs or T cells enriched from blood (not recorded which). These receptor sequences come from a woman in her 40s with acute COVID-19.

The chain is built from TRBV10-3 and TRBJ2-7; 7 positions match TRBD2. The V gene's germline CDR1 is ENHRY and CDR2 SYGVKD. V shed 6 bases, J shed 2 bases, and the junction held 4 bases outside the gene matches. CDR3 length: 13 amino acids. CDR3: CAIRGGETYEQYF. The CDR3 DNA is TGTGCCATCAGGGGAGGGGAAACCTACGAGCAGTACTTC.

The rearrangement joins TRBV5-1 to TRBJ1-1; the match to TRBD1 covers 7 bases. The CDR3 covers 14 residues. V trimming: 4 bases; J trimming: 6 bases; junction bases outside the gene matches: 9. Germline lookup yields CDR1 SGHRS and CDR2 YFSETQ. The CDR3 loop reads CASSNRGERAEAFF. The CDR3, as DNA: TGCGCCAGCAGCAACAGGGGAGAACGCGCTGAAGCTTTCTTT.

The chain is built from TRBV6-1 and TRBJ2-5, with a weak D call TRBD2 (6 bases). Deletions cut 3 bases from V and 3 bases from J, with 17 bases between. The V gene's germline CDR1 is MNHNS and CDR2 SASEGT. This CDR3 has 16 residues. CDR3 region: CASSDAPGLRKETQYF. CDR3 bases: TGTGCCAGCAGTGACGCTCCGGGACTCCGGAAAGAGACCCAGTACTTC.

V gene TRBV3-1 (or the pseudogene TRBV3-2) combines with J gene TRBJ1-1, with D possibly matching TRBD1 (5 bases). V was clipped by 6 bases and J by 1 base, with 15 bases between them. CDR3 size: 15 residues. Germline V gene lookup returns CDR1 LGHDT and CDR2 YNNKEL (reference sequence). CDR3 DNA: TGTGCCAGCAGTCACACCAGGGTGGGGAACACTGAAGCTTTCTTT. This translates into CASSHTRVGNTEAFF.

The V call is TRBV4-2, the J call TRBJ2-3, with D hard to call. V dropped 3 bases and J dropped 2 bases, with 9 bases sitting between them. CDR3 length: 14 amino acids. Germline V lookup: CDR1 LGHNA, CDR2 YNFKEQ. The CDR3 loop reads CASSQGTATDTQYF. The CDR3 coding sequence is TGTGCCAGCAGCCAGGGTACAGCCACAGATACGCAGTATTTT.

This chain links TRBV25-1 with TRBJ2-5; 11 nucleotides align to TRBD2. The CDR3 is 15 residues long. V shed 7 bases and J 4 bases; nucleotides not matched to a gene: 8. Germline assignment: CDR1 MGHDK and CDR2 SYGVNS. In DNA, the CDR3 is TGTGCCAGCACCCTTAGCGGGGGGGCTGGAGAGACCCAGTACTTC. Protein sequence: CASTLSGGAGETQYF.

This chain connects TRBV18 to TRBJ1-6, with TRBD1 matching 11 bases. CDR1 and CDR2 from the germline V gene are KGHSH and LQKENI. After removal of 4 bases from V and 7 bases from J, the junction contained 3 bases not matched to a gene. CDR3 length: 15 residues. CDR3 amino acids: CASSLGQGANSPLHF. The CDR3 region has the DNA TGTGCCAGCTCACTCGGACAGGGGGCCAATTCACCCCTCCACTTT.

CDR3 amino acids: CASSFRDRGNTEAFF. Written as DNA, the CDR3 is TGTGCCAGCAGTTTCCGGGACAGGGGGAACACTGAAGCTTTCTTT. The chain couples TRBV28 to TRBJ1-1, with 10 bases fitting TRBD1. Germline CDR1 and CDR2: MDHEN and SYDVKM. Losses at the gene ends were 3 bases for V and 1 base for J; bases not matched to a gene: 2. The length of the CDR3 is 15 residues.

V gene TRBV6-2 or TRBV6-3 combines with J gene TRBJ2-1, with a weak D call TRBD1 (5 bases). The CDR3 is 16 residues long. Germline lookup yields CDR1 MNHEY and CDR2 SVGEGT. The V gene lost 6 bases and the J gene lost 4 bases, with 19 bases spanning the gap. The CDR3 DNA reads TGTGCCAGCAGCTCAGCCCTTAGACAGAAGTACAATGAGCAGTTCTTC. This codes for CASSSALRQKYNEQFF.

The rearrangement uses TRBV5-6 and TRBJ1-1; D is ambiguous. V lost 0 bases and J 3 bases, leaving 9 bases between the germline ends. The CDR3 spans 14 residues. CDR1 SGHDT and CDR2 YYEEEE come from the germline V gene. The CDR3 DNA sequence: TGTGCCAGCAGCTTGGTTGGGGAGGACACTGAAGCTTTCTTT. Amino acid sequence: CASSLVGEDTEAFF.

The chain couples TRBV27 to TRBJ1-1; D uncertain. The germline CDR1 and CDR2 sequences are MNHEY and SMNVEV (reference sequence). Trimming removed 4 bases at V and 3 bases at J, with 15 bases between. The CDR3 is made up of 15 amino acids. The CDR3 is CASSSSGVEDTEAFF. The CDR3 DNA reads TGTGCCAGCAGTTCCTCTGGTGTAGAGGACACTGAAGCTTTCTTT.

This chain connects TRBV6-2 or TRBV6-3 to TRBJ2-1, with 9 bases matching TRBD2. Germline V gene data show CDR1 as MNHEY and CDR2 as SVGEGT. Losses at the gene ends were 5 bases for V and 9 bases for J; bases not matched to a gene: 14. The CDR3 extends over 16 amino acids. CDR3 loop: CASSVPDGASGIEQFF. The CDR3 DNA is TGTGCCAGCAGTGTACCTGACGGGGCTAGCGGGATTGAGCAGTTCTTC.

Here the CDR3 DNA reads TGTGCCAGCAGCTCCTATGGGGCAGGTGAAAAACTGTTTTTT. This codes for CASSSYGAGEKLFF. V and J are TRBV7-2 and TRBJ1-4, with D perhaps TRBD1 (5 bases). The CDR3 runs to 14 residues. V was pared by 4 bases and J by 7 bases, with 13 bases between. CDR1 and CDR2 from the germline V gene are SGHTA and FQGNSA.

This clone was observed a single time. The V gene is TRBV9, the J gene TRBJ1-3; D may be TRBD1 (6 bases). With 0 bases removed from V and 2 bases from J, the gap between germline ends came to 9 bases. The CDR3 runs to 15 residues. CDR1 is SGDLS, CDR2 YYNGEE, per germline. CDR3 loop: CASSVGGGTGNTIYF. The CDR3 DNA reads TGTGCCAGCAGCGTAGGAGGGGGTACTGGAAACACCATATATTTT.

The gene calls are TRBV6-1 and TRBJ2-7; D is perhaps TRBD1 (5 bases). In germline, CDR1 is MNHNS, CDR2 SASEGT. The CDR3 runs to 15 residues. The germline V and J ends were trimmed by 3 bases and 0 bases, with 12 bases remaining between them. Here the CDR3 reads CASSESLTVSYEQYF. The CDR3 DNA is TGTGCCAGCAGTGAGTCCTTGACAGTCTCCTACGAGCAGTACTTC.

The chain joins TRBV18 to TRBJ1-2; D remains unclear. This CDR3 contains 16 residues. Trimming cost V 8 bases and J 3 bases, with 22 bases left between them. CDR1 and CDR2 (germline): KGHSH, LQKENI. DNA for the CDR3: TGTGCCAGCCGAGCCCCGACCCCAACCGGGTACTATGGCTACACCTTC. Its protein product is CASRAPTPTGYYGYTF.

This chain uses TRBV3-1 (or the pseudogene TRBV3-2) with TRBJ2-7; D unclear. Trimming removed 4 bases at V and 2 bases at J, with 9 bases between. The CDR3 totals 13 residues. The germline CDR1 and CDR2 sequences are LGHDT and YNNKEL (reference sequence). CDR3 DNA: TGTGCCAGCAGCCCCGCTGCGACCTACGAGCAGTACTTC. Its protein is CASSPAATYEQYF.

J is TRBJ2-3 and V is TRBV27, with TRBD2 as a possible D gene (5 bases). Germline CDR1 MNHEY, CDR2 SMNVEV (reference sequence). This CDR3 spans 16 amino acids. The ends were cut back, 5 bases at V and 2 bases at J, with 17 bases in the middle. The CDR3 coding sequence is TGTGCCAGCAGTATAAGGAGACTAACCACCACAGATACGCAGTATTTT. Translated, it gives CASSIRRLTTTDTQYF.

The chain is built from TRBV5-1 and TRBJ1-2; D not certain. Germline CDR1 reads SGHRS; CDR2 reads YFSETQ. The V end lost 0 bases, the J end lost 7 bases, and 13 bases lay between the germline ends. This CDR3 comprises 14 residues. The CDR3 here is CASSLEHHSGGYTF. CDR3 sequence (DNA): TGCGCCAGCAGCTTGGAACATCACAGTGGTGGCTACACCTTC.